The 17 T cell receptor beta chains listed next were all sequenced from one sample in a study of T cells of healthy individuals. TCRdb processed the 5' RACE reads anew with MiXCR; each CDR3 protein has one entry. Of some 82,000 distinct CDR3 sequences detected, about 4.8% appear once; the ten largest clones hold 6.5% to 8%. The source of these receptors is a female donor in good health.

Ten or more counts support this clonotype. This chain joins TRBV24-1 and TRBJ2-3; D is possibly TRBD1 (6 bases). With 3 bases removed from V and 4 bases from J, the gap between germline ends came to 13 bases. CDR3 length: 15 amino acids. The germline V gene encodes CDR1 KGHDR and CDR2 SFDVKD. CDR3 in amino acids: CATSDPRTAADTQYF. The CDR3 DNA is TGTGCCACCAGTGATCCTAGGACAGCGGCAGATACGCAGTATTTT.

This clonotype was recorded at least ten times. The chain joins TRBV7-9 to TRBJ2-1; D may be TRBD2 (6 bases). CDR1 and CDR2 (germline): SEHNR, FQNEAQ (reference sequence). V lost 2 bases and J lost 5, with 28 bases in between. The CDR3 sequence is 20 residues long. The CDR3 sequence: CASSLIRFRRTNSEHNEQFF. Written as DNA, the CDR3 is TGTGCCAGCAGCTTAATAAGGTTCCGTCGGACTAATAGTGAACACAATGAGCAGTTCTTC. The complete variable domain, with remaining parts taken from reference TRBV7-9 and TRBJ2-1, reads DTGVSQNPRHKITKRGQNVTFRCDPISEHNRLYWYRQTLGQGPEFLTYFQNEAQLEKSRLLSDRFSAERPKGSFSTLEIQRTEQGDSAMYLCASSLIRFRRTNSEHNEQFFGPGTRLTVL.

The table lists this clonotype with a few counts. The chain combines TRBV4-3 with TRBJ2-7, with TRBD2 matching 8 bases. The CDR3 totals 17 residues. Germline assignment: CDR1 LGHNA and CDR2 YSLEER. After removal of 1 base from V and 0 bases from J, the junction contained 8 bases not matched to a gene. CDR3 coding DNA: TGCGCCAGCAGCCAAGTGCCCGGGAGCGGGAGCTCCTACGAGCAGTACTTC. Protein sequence: CASSQVPGSGSSYEQYF.

This clonotype was recorded many times. The rearrangement joins TRBV5-1 to TRBJ2-7, with 11 bases fitting TRBD1. Trimming took 5 bases from V and 4 from J; bases not matched to a gene: 2. This CDR3 comprises 13 residues. CDR1 and CDR2 (germline): SGHRS, YFSETQ. CDR3 in amino acids: CASRWDRGYEQYF. The DNA for the CDR3 is TGCGCCAGCAGATGGGACAGGGGGTACGAGCAGTACTTC. Based on the CDR3 plus reference TRBV5-1 and TRBJ2-7, the full variable domain is KAGVTQTPRYLIKTRGQQVTLSCSPISGHRSVSWYQQTPGQGLQFLFEYFSETQRNKGNFPGRFSGRQFSNSRSEMNVSTLELGDSALYLCASRWDRGYEQYFGPGTRLTVT.

The sample holds many counts of this clonotype. The chain carries TRBV3-1 and TRBJ1-2; perhaps TRBD1 as D (5 bases). The V gene's germline CDR1 is LGHDT and CDR2 YNNKEL (reference sequence). This CDR3 is 13 amino acids long. V lost 2 bases and J 2 bases, leaving 6 bases between the germline ends. This CDR3 is CASSQSGNYGYTF. The DNA for the CDR3 is TGTGCCAGCAGCCAATCAGGGAACTATGGCTACACCTTC.

The chain joins TRBV5-4 to TRBJ2-1, with D tentatively TRBD2 (6 bases). Germline CDR1 is SGHNT and CDR2 is YYREEE (reference sequence). This CDR3 contains 15 residues. Trimming pared 4 bases from V and 7 bases from J, leaving 18 bases between. CDR3 coding DNA: TGTGCCAGCAGCCCTCGAGGAGGGCCTCATAATGAGCAGTTCTTC. Translated, it gives CASSPRGGPHNEQFF.

This clonotype was counted many times. The rearrangement joins TRBV4-2 to TRBJ2-3; D remains unclear. This CDR3 contains 15 residues. V was pared by 0 bases and J by 6 bases, with 13 bases between. From germline, CDR1 is LGHNA and CDR2 YNFKEQ. CDR3 amino acids: CASSQESSLSDTQYF. CDR3 coding DNA: TGTGCCAGCAGCCAAGAAAGCAGTCTTTCGGATACGCAGTATTTT.

The table lists this clonotype with a few counts. The V and J genes are TRBV28 and TRBJ2-7; a possible D gene is TRBD2 (7 bases). This CDR3 contains 16 residues. Germline V CDR1 and CDR2: MDHEN, SYDVKM. The V gene lost 4 bases and the J gene lost 1 base, with 17 bases spanning the gap. CDR3 loop: CASSSLPGGGSYEQYF. As DNA, the CDR3 is TGTGCCAGCAGTTCCCTACCGGGGGGCGGATCCTACGAGCAGTACTTC.

This clonotype was seen a handful of times. The rearrangement joins TRBV6-1 to TRBJ1-5; 8 bases agree with TRBD1. This CDR3 contains 18 residues. Germline V gene lookup returns CDR1 MNHNS and CDR2 SASEGT. V lost 6 bases to trimming and J lost 0 bases; unmatched junction nucleotides: 13. CDR3 protein: CASRENRGTGNSNQPQHF. CDR3 DNA: TGTGCCAGCAGAGAAAACCGCGGGACAGGTAATAGCAATCAGCCCCAGCATTTT.

The rearrangement joins TRBV20-1 to TRBJ2-5; unclear D gene. Trimming pared 1 base from V and 1 base from J, leaving 13 bases between. The CDR3 spans 15 residues. Germline CDR1 and CDR2: DFQATT and SNEGSKA (reference sequence). CDR3 nucleotide sequence: TGCAGTGCTAGAGGAAGACCAAAGGCCCAAGAGACCCAGTACTTC. Translated: CSARGRPKAQETQYF.

A word on this clonotype: Compared with germline, one end of the junction differs, possibly owing to a read error. This chain uses TRBV5-1 with TRBJ2-1; D remains ambiguous. The CDR3 totals 16 residues. The germline CDR1 and CDR2 sequences are SGHRS and YFSETQ. CDR3 sequence reads: CASRLGSGQAYNEQFF. The CDR3 bases are TGCGCCAGCAGATTGGGTAGTGGTCAGGCCTACAATGAGCAGTTCTTC.

The chain carries TRBV9 and TRBJ2-1, with TRBD2 identical over 7 bases. From germline, CDR1 is SGDLS and CDR2 YYNGEE. V shed 4 bases, J shed 4 bases, and the junction held 8 bases outside the gene matches. CDR3 size: 15 residues. The CDR3 spells CASSPLSGSYNEQFF. DNA for the CDR3: TGTGCCAGCAGCCCACTTAGCGGGTCGTACAATGAGCAGTTCTTC.

This clonotype appeared many times. This sequence joins TRBV27 and TRBJ2-1; D gene uncertain. V lost 2 bases to trimming and J lost 9 bases, with 17 bases between them. From germline, CDR1 is MNHEY and CDR2 SMNVEV (reference sequence). The CDR3 runs to 15 residues. The CDR3 reads CASSLVRERSPEQFF. The CDR3, as DNA: TGTGCCAGCAGTTTAGTTCGTGAGAGGTCACCTGAGCAGTTCTTC.

This clonotype was observed many times. This chain uses TRBV20-1 with TRBJ2-7, with no clear D. The CDR3 runs to 13 residues. The germline V gene encodes CDR1 DFQATT and CDR2 SNEGSKA (reference sequence). V dropped 0 bases and J dropped 7 bases, with 13 bases sitting between them. The CDR3 sequence is CSARDGGPREQYF. CDR3 sequence (DNA): TGCAGTGCTAGAGATGGTGGGCCTCGGGAGCAGTACTTC.

This CDR3 is CASSSQQGLQETQYF. In nucleotides, the CDR3 is TGTGCCAGCAGCTCCCAACAGGGCCTCCAAGAGACCCAGTACTTC. The V and J genes are TRBV11-2 and TRBJ2-5, with D possibly TRBD1 on 6 matching bases. Germline-derived CDR1 and CDR2 are SGHAT and FQNNGV. This CDR3 comprises 15 residues. V lost 4 bases and J lost 1, with 13 bases in between.

This clonotype was observed at least ten times. The chain recombines TRBV11-1 with TRBJ2-1; 12 bases are a match to TRBD2. The J segment lost 4 bases and the V segment lost 4 bases, leaving 17 bases of the junction unmatched. CDR3 size: 20 residues. CDR1 SGHAT and CDR2 FQDESV come from the germline V gene (reference sequence). The CDR3: CASSSPEGLAGGPSYNEQFF. CDR3 bases: TGTGCCAGCAGCTCCCCGGAAGGGCTAGCGGGAGGGCCGTCATACAATGAGCAGTTCTTC.

This clonotype has at least ten counts. The J gene is TRBJ2-3, the V gene TRBV7-2, with D possibly TRBD2 on 6 matching bases. V was trimmed by 5 bases and J by 0 bases, leaving 15 bases between them. CDR1 is SGHTA and CDR2 is FQGNSA in the germline V gene. There are 16 residues in the CDR3. CDR3 DNA: TGTGCCAGCAGCCCGGTGGGGGGTATTAGCACAGATACGCAGTATTTT. Its translation is CASSPVGGISTDTQYF. Full variable domain (missing parts from reference TRBV7-2 and TRBJ2-3): GAGVSQSPSNKVTEKGKDVELRCDPISGHTALYWYRQSLGQGLEFLIYFQGNSAPDKSGLPSDRFSAERTGGSVSTLTIQRTQQEDSAVYLCASSPVGGISTDTQYFGPGTRLTVL.